These 2 T cell receptor beta chains were sequenced from one sample in a study of T-cell reconstitution after alpha-beta-depleted transplantation in children. Molecular barcoding with unique molecular identifiers was used for the TCRbeta library. TCRdb itself ran the PCR reads through MiXCR, one entry per CDR3 protein. The data contain around 670,000 distinct CDR3 sequences, 13% of them singletons. Sequences were derived from PBMCs, sampled before TCRalphabeta/CD19-depleted stem cell transplant. Receptor source: a girl aged 2 to 10 with congenital amegakaryocytic thrombocytopenia, due to receive a stem cell transplant.

This clonotype showed up many times. This chain joins TRBV19 and TRBJ2-1, with 10 bases lining up with TRBD2. V was clipped by 2 bases and J by 7 bases; unmatched bases: 11. The CDR3 is 17 amino acids. CDR1 is LNHDA and CDR2 is SQIVND in the germline V gene (reference sequence). CDR3 residues: CASSIPSGRTSYNEQFF. DNA of the CDR3: TGTGCCAGTAGTATACCTAGCGGGAGAACGAGTTATAATGAGCAGTTCTTC.

This clonotype was found a few times. This chain uses TRBV6-5 with TRBJ2-1; perhaps TRBD2 as D (6 bases). The CDR3 spans 16 residues. Between the trimmed V and J ends, which lost 4 bases and 2 bases, there was a span of 15 bases. In germline, CDR1 is MNHEY, CDR2 SVGAGI. The CDR3 DNA reads as TGTGCCAGCAGTTTATTTGGAGGGACCCCCTACAATGAGCAGTTCTTC. Its protein product is CASSLFGGTPYNEQFF.